This T cell receptor (beta chain) was identified during a study of T cells in Graves' hyperthyroidism and ophthalmopathy. Germline loops: CDR1 MNHNS, CDR2 SASEGT. The junction had 12 bases not matched to a gene; V was cut back by 8 bases and J by 6 bases. This CDR3 has 14 residues. This clonotype was seen many times. It was RNA transcripts that yielded the amplified TCR beta CDR3 regions. Researchers ran a first-round RT-PCR on the TCR CDR3 using the HTBI primer set. TCRdb analysed the multiplex PCR reads with MiXCR anew, one entry per CDR3 protein. Altogether under 400,000 distinct CDR3 sequences are present, less than 15% being singletons, with the ten largest covering around 9.2%.

This clonotype was sampled from a woman between 18 and 29 years old with Graves' hyperthyroidism. Sequenced material: blood. This chain uses TRBV6-1 with TRBJ1-2, with 7 bases matching TRBD1. Written as DNA, the CDR3 is TGTGCCAGCTACGCACAGGGGTACGATGATGGCTACACCTTC. It codes for CASYAQGYDDGYTF.